The T cell receptor (beta chain) described here comes from a study of human T cells and chemical hapten exposure (dated by TCRdb to the early 2020s). For the study in its entirety: For sensitization, 2% DPC in acetone was applied to an approximately 2 cm by approximately 2 cm area of upper inner arm skin. Throughout the study period of roughly 24 weeks, patients also received therapeutic DPC doses to the scalp every week. Patch tests used Finn chambers with 0.01% DPC on the upper back, scored after 6 days by International Contact Dermatitis Research Group standards. Alopecia areata with under or over 50% scalp involvement, alopecia totalis and alopecia universalis were represented in the patient cohort, which was mostly female. Libraries were combined into a pool for sequencing, and differences in TCR yield between samples came mainly from small differences in library volumes within the pool. This study followed changes in the peripheral blood TCR repertoire in vivo during primary and secondary sensitization of alopecia patients to the hapten diphenylcyclopropenone (DPC). Blood was sampled from patients pre-sensitization (week 0) and at 2, 6 and about 24 weeks after DPC sensitization. For TCR sequencing, blood came from 25 to 35 alopecia patients at anywhere from one to four time points (pre-sensitization, 2, 6 and 24 weeks).

Library method: RACE. For sequencing, a NextSeq 500 was employed. During library preparation, unique molecular identifiers were attached to individual cDNA molecules so that TCRs could be counted in a quantitative, reproducible way. Each blood RNA sample was used to sequence both TCR alpha and TCR beta chains. Per the original workflow: The median number of TCRs per sample was 95,638, ranging from about 23,224 to 750,000. The Decombinator software suite was used to annotate V, J and CDR3 in the TCR reads. For the PS versus PT1 abundance plots, all samples were subsampled to the same number of TCRs (28,000). Expanded TCRs were defined as absent before sensitization and observed at least eight times at the 2-week time point. In TCRdb, the public reads were trimmed at Q25 with fastp and aligned with MiXCR, with productive beta chains retained. Records with the same CDR3 protein are collapsed into one entry carrying the most frequent genes and DNA. The V and J calls were determined by TCRdb, not by the authors. The sample records fewer than 130,000 distinct CDR3 sequences, approximately 10% of which are singletons. The ten most abundant clones make up 3% to 4.5% of the sample.

V and J lose 0 bases and 8 bases, and a span of 17 bases separates them. The CDR3 holds 15 amino acids from the cysteine to the phenylalanine. The entry retains the CDR3 DNA only, 45 bases that are in frame from base 1. From a lookup of the germline V gene (reference sequence), CDR1 and CDR2 are DFQATT and SNEGSKA. The time point label, as the study defines it: patch test 1, 2 weeks after DPC sensitization. In the paper's terms, the treatment or condition label means: therapeutic diphenylcyclopropenone sensitization with weekly scalp DPC. Blood at each patch-test visit was drawn before the patch test was applied. To be eligible, patients had to be aged 18 to 70, diagnosed with alopecia and judged suitable for DPC therapy, while pregnant patients were excluded. Unfractionated whole blood was collected in Tempus Blood RNA tubes, and total RNA was extracted from that blood. This clonotype was observed at least ten times. Its antigen is still unknown. Within one base of it there is no much larger clone, and no base qualities were kept.

The paper as a whole reports these results and caveats: Because all patients had alopecia, a presumed autoimmune disease, the immune response of the patients might differ from that of healthy individuals. Compared with pre-sensitization or healthy control sets, expanded TCRs formed significantly more large CDR3 similarity clusters, which is consistent with antigen-driven responses. After repeated subsampling, the strength of the expansion versus patch-test correlation and the threshold at which it became significant changed. A positive correlation was found between the number of PT1 expanded TCRs and patch test score, with significance reached at thresholds 8, 16 and 32 but not 4. DPC sensitization did not change the number of TCRs with a frequency above 1 in 1000, and there was no evidence of changes in global repertoire structure.

This TCR was sampled from a woman aged 40 to 50 with alopecia areata. Some clones in this sample may be carry-over from other donors' samples. This specimen consisted of whole blood, obtained in connection with sensitization to the hapten diphenylcyclopropenone (DPC). The rearranged chain carries TRBV20-1 and TRBJ2-1; TRBD1 might be the D gene, on 6 matching bases. For the CDR3, the sequence is CSARDLTGGFHEQFF. The nucleotide sequence reads TGCAGTGCTAGAGATCTGACAGGCGGATTTCATGAGCAGTTCTTC.